This passage covers 24 T cell receptor beta chains from one sample sequenced in a study of shared clonotypes between healthy human individuals. CD45RO-negative cells were positively selected for CCR7, leaving out terminally differentiated effector memory CD45RA+ cells. TCRdb's table, derived via immunoSEQ multiplex PCR, lists solely in-frame clones and lacks some. The sample includes about 700,000 clones, 92% of them seen just once. Sequenced material: naive CD8+ T cells sorted from blood. The receptors shown here come from a man younger than 40 in good health.

The chain is built from TRBV2 and TRBJ2-7, with D perhaps given as TRBD1 or TRBD2 (6 bases each). Trimming left V 11 bases short and J 2 bases short, with 16 bases between. The CDR3 has 13 amino acids. Germline V gives CDR1 SNHLY, CDR2 FYNNEI. CDR3 DNA sequence: TGTGCCGGACAGACGGGAGAGGCCTACGAGCAGTACTTC. This sequence encodes CAGQTGEAYEQYF.

The V gene is TRBV9, the J gene TRBJ1-4; the D gene is possibly TRBD1 (6 bases). Trimming shortened V by 0 bases and J by 11 bases, and 14 bases separated the two germline ends. Looked up from germline, CDR1 is SGDLS and CDR2 is YYNGEE. The CDR3 contains 14 residues. The CDR3 bases are TGTGCCAGCAGCGTAGGGGACACCACGGGGAAACTGTTTTTT. Encoded protein: CASSVGDTTGKLFF.

V gene TRBV29-1 combines with J gene TRBJ2-5, with D possibly TRBD2 on 6 matching bases. Germline-derived CDR1 and CDR2 are SQVTM and ANQGSEA. With 4 bases removed from V and 5 bases from J, the gap between germline ends came to 17 bases. The CDR3 is 14 amino acids. The CDR3 coding sequence is TGCAGCGTTGGGACACTCGATGGGGGGGAGACCCAGTACTTC. Translation gives CSVGTLDGGETQYF. The full variable domain, rest sourced from reference TRBV29-1 and TRBJ2-5, is SAVISQKPSRDICQRGTSLTIQCQVDSQVTMMFWYRQQPGQSLTLIATANQGSEATYESGFVIDKFPISRPNLTFSTLTVSNMSPEDSSIYLCSVGTLDGGETQYFGPGTRLLVL.

The chain employs TRBV5-1 and TRBJ1-2; D gene unclear. Trimming cost V 3 bases and J 5 bases, with 17 bases left between them. This CDR3 has 15 amino acids. Germline CDR1 and CDR2: SGHRS and YFSETQ. The CDR3 DNA follows: TGCGCCAGCAGCTCCAATCCGGTGGGGTCGTATGGCTACACCTTC. It translates to CASSSNPVGSYGYTF.

V and J are TRBV4-1 and TRBJ2-7, with TRBD2 identical over 7 bases. With 1 base clipped from V and 3 bases from J, the junction kept 9 bases outside the gene matches. Germline V gene sequence: CDR1 MGHRA, CDR2 YSYEKL. The CDR3 is 16 amino acids. Here the CDR3 DNA reads TGCGCCAGCAGCCAAGCGAGGAGGGAGGGGTTCTACGAGCAGTACTTC. Protein sequence: CASSQARREGFYEQYF.

This clone was recorded once. CDR3 loop: CASSSVEDSDDEQFF. CDR3 sequence (DNA): TGTGCCAGCAGTTCGGTGGAAGACTCGGACGATGAGCAGTTCTTC. This rearrangement joins TRBV7-8 to TRBJ2-1, with D uncertain. Germline CDR1 reads SGHVS; CDR2 reads FQNEAQ. V lost 6 bases to trimming and J lost 8 bases, with 20 bases between them. The CDR3 is 15 amino acids.

The sample holds one count of this clone. The same CDR3 also results from other DNA sequences found in this sample. The chain has TRBV29-1 and TRBJ2-1, with D possibly being TRBD2 (6 bases). Germline V lookup: CDR1 SQVTM, CDR2 ANQGSEA. Trimming stripped 5 bases from V and 2 bases from J, with 10 bases between. The CDR3 is made up of 13 amino acids. The CDR3 here is CSVFGGTYNEQFF. In nucleotides, the CDR3 is TGCAGCGTTTTTGGAGGGACCTACAATGAGCAGTTCTTC.

The CDR3 loop reads CASSRHLPSTDTQYF. The CDR3 nucleotides read TGTGCCAGTAGCCGTCATCTACCTAGCACAGATACGCAGTATTTT. This chain uses TRBV19 with TRBJ2-3, with unresolved D. V shed 6 bases and J shed 0 bases, with 13 bases lying between them. Germline V gives CDR1 LNHDA, CDR2 SQIVND (reference sequence). The CDR3 runs 15 residues.

The V and J genes are TRBV19 and TRBJ2-7; D ambiguous. There are 14 residues in the CDR3. Germline CDR1 is LNHDA and CDR2 is SQIVND (reference sequence). Between the trimmed V and J ends, which lost 5 bases and 4 bases, there was a span of 15 bases. CDR3 bases: TGTGCCAGTAGTGCCGACGGATACCCATACGAGCAGTACTTC. It translates to CASSADGYPYEQYF.

The chain is built from TRBV7-6 and TRBJ2-3; either TRBD1 or TRBD2 may fit D (5 bases each). From germline, CDR1 is SGHVS and CDR2 FNYEAQ. The CDR3 length is 13 residues. V dropped 2 bases and J dropped 6 bases, with 9 bases sitting between them. The CDR3 here is CASSLNGADTQYF. The DNA for the CDR3 is TGTGCCAGCAGCTTAAACGGGGCGGATACGCAGTATTTT. Full variable domain (outside the CDR3, taken from reference TRBV7-6 and TRBJ2-3): GAGVSQSPRYKVTKRGQDVALRCDPISGHVSLYWYRQALGQGPEFLTYFNYEAQQDKSGLPNDRFSAERPEGSISTLTIQRTEQRDSAMYRCASSLNGADTQYFGPGTRLTVL.

The count of this clone is one. The chain combines TRBV9 with TRBJ1-1; D call uncertain. Germline lookup yields CDR1 SGDLS and CDR2 YYNGEE. The CDR3 runs to 13 residues. Trimming cost V 7 bases and J 0 bases, with 10 bases left between them. The CDR3 DNA is TGTGCCAGCTCATATGGAGTGAACACTGAAGCTTTCTTT. Translated, it gives CASSYGVNTEAFF.

The V gene is TRBV6-1, the J gene TRBJ1-3; D is uncertain. Germline CDR1 MNHNS, CDR2 SASEGT. The CDR3 totals 15 residues. The V gene lost 6 bases and the J gene lost 0 bases, with 12 bases spanning the gap. The CDR3 loop is CASRSPGSSGNTIYF. The DNA for the CDR3 is TGTGCCAGCAGGAGCCCCGGAAGCTCTGGAAACACCATATATTTT.

CDR3 residues: CASSLGGDTSTYEQYF. The CDR3, as DNA: TGCGCCAGCAGCTTGGGAGGGGACACCTCGACCTACGAGCAGTACTTC. The rearrangement uses TRBV5-1 and TRBJ2-7; D might be TRBD1 (6 bases). Trimming shortened V by 0 bases and J by 2 bases, and 15 bases separated the two germline ends. Germline CDR1 and CDR2: SGHRS and YFSETQ. CDR3 length: 16 residues. Looking up the rest from reference TRBV5-1 and TRBJ2-7 gives the full variable domain: KAGVTQTPRYLIKTRGQQVTLSCSPISGHRSVSWYQQTPGQGLQFLFEYFSETQRNKGNFPGRFSGRQFSNSRSEMNVSTLELGDSALYLCASSLGGDTSTYEQYFGPGTRLTVT.

This clone was seen a few times. This chain links TRBV27 with TRBJ1-1, with 8 bases aligning to TRBD1. The CDR3 sequence is 13 residues long. V was pared by 2 bases and J by 7 bases, with 3 bases of the junction left unmatched. The germline gives CDR1 MNHEY, CDR2 SMNVEV (reference sequence). In nucleotides, the CDR3 is TGTGCCAGCAGTTTACCAGGGGGCATTGAAGCTTTCTTT. It encodes CASSLPGGIEAFF.

In regard to this clone: The junction differs from germline at one of its ends, possibly a read error. This chain connects TRBV29-1 to TRBJ1-5; D is perhaps TRBD1 (5 bases). This CDR3 has 11 amino acids. The V gene's germline CDR1 is SQVTM and CDR2 ANQGSEA. The CDR3 spells CSVDTGQGRIF. CDR3 in DNA: TGCAGCGTTGATACGGGGCAGGGTAGAATCTTT.

This clone appeared a single time. The sample contains more than one DNA sequence encoding this CDR3. This sequence joins TRBV5-1 and TRBJ2-7, with D hard to call. Trimming pared 0 bases from V and 5 bases from J, leaving 6 bases between. The CDR3 runs to 12 residues. Germline CDR1 SGHRS, CDR2 YFSETQ. CDR3 protein: CASSLEGHEQYF. CDR3 bases: TGCGCCAGCAGCTTGGAGGGCCACGAGCAGTACTTC.

This clone was counted a single time. The gene calls are TRBV27 and TRBJ2-5, with D hard to call. The CDR3 is 13 amino acids. In germline, CDR1 is MNHEY, CDR2 SMNVEV (reference sequence). With 8 bases removed from V and 10 bases from J, the gap between germline ends came to 20 bases. The CDR3 spells CASRPGVGPSQYF. CDR3 DNA sequence: TGTGCCAGCCGCCCAGGAGTCGGGCCCAGCCAGTACTTC.

The chain links TRBV5-4 to TRBJ2-3; the match to TRBD2 covers 12 bases. The CDR3 is 17 amino acids. Germline CDR1 is SGHNT and CDR2 is YYREEE (reference sequence). The junction had 9 bases not matched to a gene; V was cut back by 1 base and J by 6 bases. Here the CDR3 DNA reads TGTGCCAGCAGCTTGCTTCCGACTAGCGGGAGTTCGGATACGCAGTATTTT. Its protein product is CASSLLPTSGSSDTQYF.

The V gene is TRBV27, the J gene TRBJ1-5; a possible D gene is TRBD1 (5 bases). CDR1 is MNHEY and CDR2 is SMNVEV in the germline V gene (reference sequence). V dropped 2 bases and J dropped 2 bases, with 13 bases sitting between them. This CDR3 is 16 amino acids long. This CDR3 is CASSLAGRGGNQPQHF. CDR3 sequence (DNA): TGTGCCAGCAGTTTAGCAGGACGGGGGGGCAATCAGCCCCAGCATTTT.

V usage is TRBV7-9 and J usage is TRBJ2-7; the match to TRBD2 covers 8 bases. CDR3 length: 15 residues. Germline values: CDR1 SEHNR, CDR2 FQNEAQ (reference sequence). V dropped 6 bases and J dropped 2; count of bases not matched to a gene: 9. The CDR3 sequence is CASRTPGLETYEQYF. In nucleotides, the CDR3 is TGTGCCAGCAGAACTCCGGGACTAGAAACCTACGAGCAGTACTTC. Full variable domain (remainder filled in from reference TRBV7-9 and TRBJ2-7): DTGVSQNPRHKITKRGQNVTFRCDPISEHNRLYWYRQTLGQGPEFLTYFQNEAQLEKSRLLSDRFSAERPKGSFSTLEIQRTEQGDSAMYLCASRTPGLETYEQYFGPGTRLTVT.

This sequence joins TRBV15 and TRBJ2-1, with D perhaps TRBD1 (6 bases). The CDR3 is made up of 13 amino acids. The V gene's germline CDR1 is LNHNV and CDR2 YYDKDF (reference sequence). The germline V and J ends were trimmed by 4 bases and 5 bases, with 9 bases remaining between them. CDR3 sequence reads: CATSTRTDNEQFF. CDR3 nucleotide sequence: TGTGCCACCAGCACCCGGACAGACAATGAGCAGTTCTTC.

The rearrangement joins TRBV27 to TRBJ2-3; D is perhaps TRBD1 (5 bases). Germline assignment: CDR1 MNHEY and CDR2 SMNVEV (reference sequence). V dropped 6 bases and J dropped 0 bases, with 13 bases sitting between them. CDR3 length equals 15 residues. CDR3 in amino acids: CASRNRQKSTDTQYF. In DNA, the CDR3 is TGTGCCAGCAGGAACAGACAGAAGAGCACAGATACGCAGTATTTT.

The genes are TRBV4-1 and TRBJ2-5; 12 bases fit TRBD2. From germline, CDR1 is MGHRA and CDR2 YSYEKL. The trim removed 3 bases at V and 4 bases at J, leaving 3 bases unmatched. CDR3 length equals 15 residues. For the CDR3, the DNA is TGCGCCAGCAGCCAGCGACTAGCGGGAGTAGAGACCCAGTACTTC. Amino acid sequence: CASSQRLAGVETQYF.

The V and J genes are TRBV5-6 and TRBJ1-1; D unclear. Looked up from germline, CDR1 is SGHDT and CDR2 is YYEEEE. The CDR3 extends over 18 amino acids. Trimming took 1 base from V and 4 from J, leaving 23 bases between them. CDR3: CASSLPVAKAAVATEAFF. The CDR3 DNA reads as TGTGCCAGCAGCTTGCCAGTGGCTAAGGCGGCTGTTGCCACTGAAGCTTTCTTT.